Following are 25 T cell receptor beta chains from one sample sequenced in a study of T cells in localized non-small cell lung cancer. TCRdb's table, derived via immunoSEQ multiplex PCR, lists solely in-frame clones and lacks some. The table lists about 57,000 clones, about 89% of them singletons, with 20% in the top ten. Source: peripheral blood, taken before any cancer treatment. Receptors originate from a man between 40 and 75 years old with stage I lung adenocarcinoma.

This clone was seen once. The chain combines TRBV7-2 with TRBJ2-2, with 13 positions matching TRBD2. This CDR3 contains 17 residues. Trimming at V came to 5 bases and at J to 0 bases, leaving 3 bases not matched to a gene. CDR1 SGHTA and CDR2 FQGNSA come from the germline V gene. As DNA, the CDR3 is TGTGCCAGCAGCCCAGGGACTAGCGGGACGAACACCGGGGAGCTGTTTTTT. It codes for CASSPGTSGTNTGELFF.

The genes are TRBV19 and TRBJ1-1; TRBD1 aligns across 7 bases. Germline V gives CDR1 LNHDA, CDR2 SQIVND (reference sequence). The CDR3 sequence is 14 residues long. V was pared by 6 bases and J by 0 bases, with 4 bases of the junction left unmatched. The DNA for the CDR3 is TGTGCCAGTAGGGACAGGAGAATGAACACTGAAGCTTTCTTT. This gives the protein CASRDRRMNTEAFF.

The V and J genes are TRBV11-3 and TRBJ2-2; D call uncertain. The CDR3 is 12 residues long. Trimming removed 3 bases from V and 7 bases from J, with 6 bases in between. The V gene's germline CDR1 is SGHNT and CDR2 YENEEA. CDR3 in amino acids: CASSFPNGELFF. For the CDR3, the DNA is TGTGCCAGCAGCTTCCCGAACGGGGAGCTGTTTTTT. Full variable domain (remainder filled in from reference TRBV11-3 and TRBJ2-2): EAGVVQSPRYKIIEKKQPVAFWCNPISGHNTLYWYLQNLGQGPELLIRYENEEAVDDSQLPKDRFSAERLKGVDSTLKIQPAELGDSAVYLCASSFPNGELFFGEGSRLTVL.

This clone occurred once. This chain connects TRBV5-1 to TRBJ2-1, with unresolved D. Deletions cut 0 bases from V and 4 bases from J, with 5 bases between. The germline V gene encodes CDR1 SGHRS and CDR2 YFSETQ. The length of the CDR3 is 13 residues. CDR3 region: CASSLGVYNEQFF. The CDR3 DNA follows: TGCGCCAGCAGCTTGGGGGTATACAATGAGCAGTTCTTC.

The rearrangement links TRBV19 to TRBJ1-6; D gene unclear. The germline CDR1 and CDR2 sequences are LNHDA and SQIVND (reference sequence). Trimming shortened V by 4 bases and J by 7 bases, and 2 bases separated the two germline ends. CDR3 length equals 11 residues. CDR3 loop: CASSNNSPLHF. Here the CDR3 DNA reads TGTGCCAGTAGTAACAATTCACCCCTCCACTTT.

The CDR3 coding sequence is TGTGCCAGCAGCCCTTTAGCGGGAATGGCTGGAGAGACCCAGTACTTC. Translated, it gives CASSPLAGMAGETQYF. The genes are TRBV4-2 and TRBJ2-5; 8 bases are shared with TRBD2. There are 16 residues in the CDR3. V was clipped by 4 bases and J by 4 bases; unmatched bases: 11. Germline V gene data show CDR1 as LGHNA and CDR2 as YNFKEQ.

The chain is built from TRBV27 and TRBJ2-7; 7 bases align to TRBD2. Unmatched junction bases numbered 5, after V lost 3 bases and J lost 0 bases. The CDR3 extends over 15 amino acids. Germline lookup yields CDR1 MNHEY and CDR2 SMNVEV (reference sequence). CDR3 bases: TGTGCCAGCAGTTTTCAAGCGGGGTCCTCCTACGAGCAGTACTTC. Translating it yields CASSFQAGSSYEQYF.

The genes are TRBV7-9 and TRBJ2-1; D is ambiguous. Per the germline V gene, CDR1 is SEHNR and CDR2 is FQNEAQ (reference sequence). Trimming left V 4 bases short and J 8 bases short, with 9 bases between. This CDR3 is 12 amino acids long. CDR3 sequence: CASSSISDEQFF. CDR3 sequence (DNA): TGTGCCAGCAGCTCTATCTCCGATGAGCAGTTCTTC.

The chain joins TRBV4-1 to TRBJ2-7; maybe TRBD1 (8 bases). Per germline, CDR1 MGHRA and CDR2 YSYEKL. Between the trimmed V and J ends, which lost 5 bases and 4 bases, there was a span of 18 bases. The CDR3 is made up of 15 amino acids. CDR3 bases: TGCGCCAGCAGCGACCGACAGGGGACTATTTACGAGCAGTACTTC. It is translated as CASSDRQGTIYEQYF.

The chain carries TRBV7-9 and TRBJ2-2, with D uncertain. The CDR3 runs 13 residues. Germline V gene lookup returns CDR1 SEHNR and CDR2 FQNEAQ (reference sequence). Trimming stripped 1 base from V and 5 bases from J, with 5 bases between. CDR3 in DNA: TGTGCCAGCAGCTTAGGTCAAACCGGGGAGCTGTTTTTT. Protein: CASSLGQTGELFF.

The chain couples TRBV2 to TRBJ2-1; 8 bases fit TRBD1. CDR1 is SNHLY, CDR2 FYNNEI, per germline. V lost 6 bases, J lost 0 bases, and 4 bases stayed unmatched. The CDR3 is 15 residues long. The CDR3 loop is CASRDTGGSYNEQFF. CDR3 DNA: TGTGCCAGCAGAGACACAGGGGGCTCCTACAATGAGCAGTTCTTC.

This chain links TRBV4-1 with TRBJ2-6, with D hard to call. V dropped 5 bases and J dropped 2 bases, with 10 bases sitting between them. The CDR3 totals 15 residues. CDR1 and CDR2 from the germline V gene are MGHRA and YSYEKL. CDR3 loop: CASSSGRAGANVLTF. The CDR3 coding sequence is TGCGCCAGCAGCTCGGGTCGGGCTGGGGCCAACGTCCTGACTTTC.

The CDR3 DNA sequence: TGTGCCAGCAGTTTAGACCTCCAGTACGAGCAGTACTTC. Translating it yields CASSLDLQYEQYF. This chain uses TRBV28 with TRBJ2-7; D not certain. V was pared by 2 bases and J by 4 bases, with 9 bases between. CDR3 size: 13 residues. Looked up from germline, CDR1 is MDHEN and CDR2 is SYDVKM.

The chain is built from TRBV5-6 and TRBJ1-6; D perhaps matches TRBD1 (5 bases). V lost 3 bases and J lost 5, with 9 bases in between. Germline V CDR1 and CDR2: SGHDT, YYEEEE. The CDR3 is 14 amino acids. CDR3 nucleotide sequence: TGTGCCAGCAGCTCGCAGGGAGATAATTCACCCCTCCACTTT. Its protein product is CASSSQGDNSPLHF. The full variable domain, its missing parts supplied by reference TRBV5-6 and TRBJ1-6, is DAGVTQSPTHLIKTRGQQVTLRCSPKSGHDTVSWYQQALGQGPQFIFQYYEEEERQRGNFPDRFSGHQFPNYSSELNVNALLLGDSALYLCASSSQGDNSPLHFGNGTRLTVT.

V is TRBV10-1 and J is TRBJ2-7, with 8 bases that match TRBD1. Germline V lookup: CDR1 WNHNN, CDR2 SYGVQD (reference sequence). The CDR3 length is 14 residues. Trimming removed 4 bases from V and 7 bases from J; junction bases left unmatched: 9. CDR3 nucleotide sequence: TGCGCCAGCAGTGGGCAGGGGGCAGCTAAAGAGCAGTACTTC. Amino acid sequence: CASSGQGAAKEQYF.

This clone appeared once. The rearrangement uses TRBV4-1 and TRBJ2-5, with D possibly being TRBD2 (6 bases). Per germline, CDR1 MGHRA and CDR2 YSYEKL. Trimming took off 1 base at V and 1 base at J, with 10 bases between the two ends. This CDR3 comprises 15 residues. The CDR3 region has the DNA TGCGCCAGCAGCCAAGGGTTGGGACTCCAAGAGACCCAGTACTTC. It is translated as CASSQGLGLQETQYF.

V and J are TRBV28 and TRBJ1-6, with no clear D. CDR3 length: 12 residues. Per germline, CDR1 MDHEN and CDR2 SYDVKM. V was pared by 7 bases and J by 9 bases, with 10 bases between. CDR3 amino acids: CASNGEGSPLHF. In DNA, the CDR3 is TGTGCCAGCAATGGGGAGGGTTCACCCCTCCACTTT. The full variable domain, completed using reference TRBV28 and TRBJ1-6, is DVKVTQSSRYLVKRTGEKVFLECVQDMDHENMFWYRQDPGLGLRLIYFSYDVKMKEKGDIPEGYSVSREKKERFSLILESASTNQTSMYLCASNGEGSPLHFGNGTRLTVT.

The chain couples TRBV6-6 to TRBJ1-4; D unclear. The CDR3 extends over 15 amino acids. The germline V and J ends were trimmed by 2 bases and 3 bases, with 10 bases remaining between them. In germline, CDR1 is MNHNY, CDR2 SVGAGI (reference sequence). The chain's CDR3 is CASSYLHRSNEKLFF. For the CDR3, the DNA is TGTGCCAGCAGTTACCTACACCGTTCTAATGAAAAACTGTTTTTT.

This chain links TRBV6-6 with TRBJ2-7; TRBD2 matches 13 bases. Germline trimming cut 6 bases from V and 2 bases from J; bases unmatched to any gene: 1. The germline V gene encodes CDR1 MNHNY and CDR2 SVGAGI (reference sequence). The CDR3 spans 14 residues. This chain's CDR3 is CASRTSGGTYEQYF. The DNA for the CDR3 is TGTGCCAGCAGGACTAGCGGGGGGACCTACGAGCAGTACTTC.

The V and J genes are TRBV12-5 and TRBJ2-5; 12 nucleotides align to TRBD1. Per germline, CDR1 LGHNT and CDR2 FRNRAP. The CDR3 length is 19 residues. V was clipped by 1 base and J by 5 bases; unmatched bases: 14. CDR3 DNA sequence: TGTGCTAGTGGTTTGGGAAGCGCGGGACAGGGGGCCGGGGGGGAGACCCAGTACTTC. It specifies CASGLGSAGQGAGGETQYF.

The CDR3 protein is CASSYTLGLALAYEQYF. CDR3 nucleotide sequence: TGTGCCAGCAGCTATACGCTCGGACTAGCGCTTGCCTACGAGCAGTACTTC. The rearrangement uses TRBV13 and TRBJ2-7, with TRBD2 matching 9 bases. V trimming: 4 bases; J trimming: 2 bases; junction bases outside the gene matches: 12. Germline V lookup: CDR1 PRHDT, CDR2 FYEKMQ (reference sequence). The length of the CDR3 is 17 residues.

The chain is built from TRBV2 and TRBJ2-7; D not certain. V was cut by 8 bases and J by 1 base, with 9 bases left in between. This CDR3 is 12 amino acids long. Germline values: CDR1 SNHLY, CDR2 FYNNEI. The CDR3 DNA is TGTGCCAGCTGCCTAGGATCCTACGAGCAGTACTTC. Translated, it gives CASCLGSYEQYF.

The chain recombines TRBV6-5 with TRBJ2-7; possibly TRBD1 or TRBD2 for D (5 bases each). V dropped 5 bases and J dropped 0 bases, with 11 bases sitting between them. This CDR3 region has 14 residues. The germline V gene has CDR1 MNHEY and CDR2 SVGAGI. CDR3 protein: CASSKWDRSYEQYF. Written as DNA, the CDR3 is TGTGCCAGCAGTAAATGGGACCGCTCCTACGAGCAGTACTTC.

This chain joins TRBV10-3 and TRBJ1-2; D unclear. Germline V lookup: CDR1 ENHRY, CDR2 SYGVKD. There are 12 residues in the CDR3. The germline V and J ends were trimmed by 5 bases and 6 bases, with 10 bases remaining between them. The CDR3: CAISLRSDGYTF. CDR3 bases: TGTGCCATCAGTCTTAGGTCTGATGGCTACACCTTC.

This chain connects TRBV7-9 to TRBJ2-3; D might be TRBD1 (5 bases). Germline V CDR1 and CDR2: SEHNR, FQNEAQ (reference sequence). The CDR3 spans 15 residues. Trimming pared 0 bases from V and 2 bases from J, leaving 9 bases between. This CDR3 is CASSLAQGFTDTQYF. DNA of the CDR3: TGTGCCAGCAGCTTAGCCCAGGGATTCACAGATACGCAGTATTTT.